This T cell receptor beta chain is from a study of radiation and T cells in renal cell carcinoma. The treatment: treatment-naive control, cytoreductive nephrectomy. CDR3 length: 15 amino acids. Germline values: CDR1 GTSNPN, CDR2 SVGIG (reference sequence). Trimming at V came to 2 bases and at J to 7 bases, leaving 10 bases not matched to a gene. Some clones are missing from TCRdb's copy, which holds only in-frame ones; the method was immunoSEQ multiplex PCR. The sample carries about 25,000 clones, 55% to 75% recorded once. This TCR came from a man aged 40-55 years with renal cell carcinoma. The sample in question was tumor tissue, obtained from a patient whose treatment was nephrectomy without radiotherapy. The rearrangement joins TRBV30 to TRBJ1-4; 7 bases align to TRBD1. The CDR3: CAWSRGLQGLEKLFF. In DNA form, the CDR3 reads TGTGCCTGGAGTAGGGGGCTACAGGGACTTGAAAAACTGTTTTTT.